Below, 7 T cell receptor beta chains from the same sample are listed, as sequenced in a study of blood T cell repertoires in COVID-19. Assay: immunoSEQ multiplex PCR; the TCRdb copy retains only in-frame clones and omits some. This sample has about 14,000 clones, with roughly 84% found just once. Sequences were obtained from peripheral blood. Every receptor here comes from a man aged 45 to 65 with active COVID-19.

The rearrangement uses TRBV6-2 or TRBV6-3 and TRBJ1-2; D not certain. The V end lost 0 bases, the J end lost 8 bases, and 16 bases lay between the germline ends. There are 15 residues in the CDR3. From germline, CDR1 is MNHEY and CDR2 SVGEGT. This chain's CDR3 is CASSYSNSFLIGYTF. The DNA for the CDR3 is TGTGCCAGCAGTTACTCGAACTCCTTTCTGATCGGCTACACCTTC.

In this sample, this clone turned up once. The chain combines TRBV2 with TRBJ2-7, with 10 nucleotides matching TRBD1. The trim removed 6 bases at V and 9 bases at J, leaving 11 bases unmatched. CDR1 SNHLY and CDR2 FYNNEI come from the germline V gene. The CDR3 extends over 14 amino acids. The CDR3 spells CASSPGQGPSVQYF. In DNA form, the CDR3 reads TGTGCCAGCAGCCCGGGACAGGGGCCCAGTGTGCAGTACTTC.

The CDR3: CASSYGGSGNTIYF. CDR3 DNA: TGTGCCAGCAGTTACGGGGGGTCCGGAAACACCATATATTTT. The rearrangement links TRBV6-6 to TRBJ1-3, with a possible D match to TRBD1 (5 bases). CDR1 and CDR2 (germline): MNHNY, SVGAGI (reference sequence). The CDR3 extends over 14 amino acids. V was cut by 2 bases and J by 4 bases, with 9 bases left in between.

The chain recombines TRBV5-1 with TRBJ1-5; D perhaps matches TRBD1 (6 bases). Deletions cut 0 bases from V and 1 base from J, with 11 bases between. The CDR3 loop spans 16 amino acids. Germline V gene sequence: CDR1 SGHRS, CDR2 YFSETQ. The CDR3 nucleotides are TGCGCCAGCAGCTTGGTACCAGGGGTCAGCAATCAGCCCCAGCATTTT. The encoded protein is CASSLVPGVSNQPQHF.

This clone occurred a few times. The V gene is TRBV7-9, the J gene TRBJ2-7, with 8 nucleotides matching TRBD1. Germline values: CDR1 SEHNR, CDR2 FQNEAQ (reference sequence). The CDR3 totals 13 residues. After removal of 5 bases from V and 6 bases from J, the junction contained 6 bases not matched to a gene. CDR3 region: CASSPGTGSEQYF. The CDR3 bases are TGTGCCAGCAGCCCCGGGACAGGTAGCGAGCAGTACTTC.

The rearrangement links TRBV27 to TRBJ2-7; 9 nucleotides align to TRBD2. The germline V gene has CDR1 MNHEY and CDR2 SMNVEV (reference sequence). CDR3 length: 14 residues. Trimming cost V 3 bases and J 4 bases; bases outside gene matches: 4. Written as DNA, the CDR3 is TGTGCCAGCAGTTTTTTTGCGGGAGGGTACGAGCAGTACTTC. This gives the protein CASSFFAGGYEQYF.

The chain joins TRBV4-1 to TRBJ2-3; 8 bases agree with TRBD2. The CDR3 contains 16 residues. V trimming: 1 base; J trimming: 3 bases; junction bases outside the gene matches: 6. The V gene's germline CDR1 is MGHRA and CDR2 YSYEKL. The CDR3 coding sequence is TGCGCCAGCAGCCAAGTCAGCGGGAGAGCGACAGATACGCAGTATTTT. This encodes CASSQVSGRATDTQYF.